Below are 9 T cell receptor beta chains sequenced from a single sample in a study of OX40 agonist ivuxolimab in advanced cancers. Generated by immunoSEQ multiplex PCR, the TCRdb table keeps only in-frame clones and is missing some. The repertoire holds 55,000 to 65,000 clones, with about 86% as singletons. The material was CD4+ or CD8+ T cells sorted from blood, obtained in a trial of the OX40 agonist ivuxolimab. All receptors come from an adult with an advanced solid tumor such as melanoma, head and neck, liver or kidney cancer.

This clone was seen a handful of times. V and J are TRBV5-1 and TRBJ2-7; 8 nucleotides match TRBD1. This CDR3 has 15 residues. Looked up from germline, CDR1 is SGHRS and CDR2 is YFSETQ. Trimming cost V 5 bases and J 4 bases; bases outside gene matches: 11. The DNA for the CDR3 is TGCGCCAGCAGGTTTGGGGACAGGTCGCAGTACGAGCAGTACTTC. Protein sequence: CASRFGDRSQYEQYF.

The V gene is TRBV19, the J gene TRBJ2-3; possible D gene TRBD2, 6 bases. This CDR3 is 14 amino acids long. Germline lookup yields CDR1 LNHDA and CDR2 SQIVND (reference sequence). Deletions cut 6 bases from V and 4 bases from J, with 14 bases between. CDR3 nucleotides: TGTGCCAGTAGGGACTATTTGGGCGCAGATACGCAGTATTTT. This codes for CASRDYLGADTQYF.

The chain uses TRBV9 and TRBJ1-5; weak D call: TRBD1 (6 bases). The V gene's germline CDR1 is SGDLS and CDR2 YYNGEE. Trimming shortened V by 4 bases and J by 9 bases, and 20 bases separated the two germline ends. This CDR3 spans 15 amino acids. CDR3 in amino acids: CASSTGVGGYWPQHF. The CDR3 coding sequence is TGTGCCAGCAGCACCGGGGTAGGGGGTTATTGGCCCCAGCATTTT.

The CDR3 bases are TGTGCCAGCGGAGACAGGGTCAATCAGCCCCAGCATTTT. Its translation: CASGDRVNQPQHF. The chain combines TRBV6-4 with TRBJ1-5, with 7 bases lining up with TRBD1. The germline V gene has CDR1 MRHNA and CDR2 SNTAGT. With V trimmed by 8 bases and J by 3 bases, 4 bases remained unmatched. The CDR3 has 13 residues.

This chain joins TRBV2 and TRBJ1-1; D unresolved. The CDR3 runs to 13 residues. Trimming removed 6 bases from V and 0 bases from J, with 8 bases in between. CDR1 and CDR2 from the germline V gene are SNHLY and FYNNEI. The CDR3 bases are TGTGCCAGCAGAATAGGGATGAACACTGAAGCTTTCTTT. Protein product: CASRIGMNTEAFF.

The V gene is TRBV5-1, the J gene TRBJ2-5; TRBD2 matches at 8 bases. From germline, CDR1 is SGHRS and CDR2 YFSETQ. The CDR3 is 16 residues long. J was trimmed by 4 bases and V by 6 bases; bases with no gene match: 14. CDR3 sequence reads: CASTYRGGGLGETQYF. CDR3 nucleotides: TGCGCCAGCACATATCGGGGAGGGGGACTAGGAGAGACCCAGTACTTC.

The chain is built from TRBV30 and TRBJ2-2; 8 bases line up with TRBD2. V was clipped by 2 bases and J by 2 bases; unmatched bases: 7. Germline V gene sequence: CDR1 GTSNPN, CDR2 SVGIG (reference sequence). This CDR3 has 16 amino acids. CDR3 protein: CAWSPPAGGNTGELFF. CDR3 nucleotides: TGTGCCTGGAGTCCCCCCGCGGGGGGCAACACCGGGGAGCTGTTTTTT.

This clone was observed a single time. The chain carries TRBV7-9 and TRBJ2-7; 10 nucleotides agree with TRBD1. Germline CDR1 is SEHNR and CDR2 is FQNEAQ (reference sequence). CDR3 size: 17 residues. V lost 0 bases to trimming and J lost 0 bases; unmatched junction nucleotides: 5. The CDR3 DNA sequence: TGTGCCAGCAGCTTAGCCGGGACAGGGGTAGGCTCCTACGAGCAGTACTTC. It codes for CASSLAGTGVGSYEQYF. Looking up the rest from reference TRBV7-9 and TRBJ2-7 gives the full variable domain: DTGVSQNPRHKITKRGQNVTFRCDPISEHNRLYWYRQTLGQGPEFLTYFQNEAQLEKSRLLSDRFSAERPKGSFSTLEIQRTEQGDSAMYLCASSLAGTGVGSYEQYFGPGTRLTVT.

V usage is TRBV18 and J usage is TRBJ1-1; the match to TRBD1 covers 7 bases. V lost 2 bases, J lost 0 bases, and 12 bases stayed unmatched. The length of the CDR3 is 18 residues. CDR1 and CDR2 (germline): KGHSH, LQKENI. CDR3 coding DNA: TGTGCCAGCTCACCAAGAGGACAGGCGGGTGTCGTGAACACTGAAGCTTTCTTT. Amino acids: CASSPRGQAGVVNTEAFF.